This T cell receptor (beta chain) was captured in a study of T-cell memory formation after mild COVID-19. The wider study: Largely donor-specific TCR clusters were found.

Notes on the study in general: Chiefly within CM and EM were the contracting CD4+ clones; CD8+ ones were within EMRA. A second wave expanding day 15 to 37 was CD4+-biased; contracting clones were balanced. Still unconfirmed is whether the second-wave clones peaking on day 37 recognized SARS-CoV-2.

Germline assignment: CDR1 PRHDT and CDR2 FYEKMQ (reference sequence). Between the trimmed V and J ends, which lost 2 bases and 4 bases, there was a span of 11 bases. This CDR3 is 14 amino acids long. In TCRdb, the 5' RACE reads were re-called with MiXCR into one record per CDR3 protein. The repertoire holds about 360,000 distinct CDR3 sequences, roughly an eighth seen once, with around a fifth in the top ten. As to this clonotype: The antigen is undetermined.

Sequencing input: PBMCs or a T cell subset sorted from them (not recorded which). The sequence was collected from a young man who had mild COVID-19 (a few samples of this study predate the infection). Cell type and time point are not known. The chain is built from TRBV13 and TRBJ2-5; maybe TRBD1 (7 bases). This CDR3 reads CASSLYRGGETQYF. The CDR3 coding sequence is TGTGCCAGCAGCTTATACAGGGGAGGAGAGACCCAGTACTTC.